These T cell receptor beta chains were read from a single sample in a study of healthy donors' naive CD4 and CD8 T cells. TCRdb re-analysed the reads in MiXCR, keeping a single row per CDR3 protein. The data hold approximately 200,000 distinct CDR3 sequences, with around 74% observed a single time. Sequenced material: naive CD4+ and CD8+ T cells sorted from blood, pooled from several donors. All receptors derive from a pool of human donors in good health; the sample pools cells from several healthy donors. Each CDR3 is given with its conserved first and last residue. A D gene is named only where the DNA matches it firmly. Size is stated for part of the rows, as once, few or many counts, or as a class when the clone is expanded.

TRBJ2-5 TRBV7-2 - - TGTGCCAGCAGCTTAGGGACCCGAAAACCTCTGGAGACCCAGTACTTC CASSLGTRKPLETQYF
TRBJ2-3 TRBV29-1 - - TGCAGCGTAGCCGGGACTTGGGGTACAGATACGCAGTATTTT CSVAGTWGTDTQYF
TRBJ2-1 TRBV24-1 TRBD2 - TGTGCCACCAGTGATCTACGGACTAGCGGGAGCAATGAGCAGTTCTTC CATSDLRTSGSNEQFF
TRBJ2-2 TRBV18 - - TGTGCCAGCTCTAGGACACAGAACACCGGGGAGCTGTTTTTT CASSRTQNTGELFF
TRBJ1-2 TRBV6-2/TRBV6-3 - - TGTGCCAGCAGTTCACAGGGAATATTCTATGGCTACACCTTC CASSSQGIFYGYTF
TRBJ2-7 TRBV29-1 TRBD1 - TGCAGCGTTGCGACAGGGGCCTACGAGCAGTACTTC CSVATGAYEQYF
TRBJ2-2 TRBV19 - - TGTGCCAGTACGCCAGGGCCGAACACCGGGGAGCTGTTTTTT CASTPGPNTGELFF
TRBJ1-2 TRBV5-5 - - TGTGCCAGCAGCCTGAACCCCCAGCAGCGCTATGGCTACACCTTC CASSLNPQQRYGYTF
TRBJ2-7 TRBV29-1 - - TGCAGCCTCCTGGACAGCTCCTACGAGCAGTACTTC CSLLDSSYEQYF
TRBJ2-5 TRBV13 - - TGTGCCAGCAGCTTACGAGATCAAGAGACCCAGTACTTC CASSLRDQETQYF
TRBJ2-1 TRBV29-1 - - TGCAGCGTTGTAACGGCAAATGAGCAGTTCTTC CSVVTANEQFF
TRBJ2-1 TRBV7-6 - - TGTGCCAGCAGCTCGGGCCTGGGAGTGGGGCAGTTCTTC CASSSGLGVGQFF
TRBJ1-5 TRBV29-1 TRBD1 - TGCAGCGTTGCATGGACAGGGGGCTCTCAGCCCCAGCATTTT CSVAWTGGSQPQHF
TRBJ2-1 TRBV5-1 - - TGCGCCAGCAGCTTGGCCCTCGGGACCAACAATGAGCAGTTCTTC CASSLALGTNNEQFF
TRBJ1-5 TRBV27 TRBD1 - TGTGCCAGCAACTTAATCCGGGACAGGGGAAGTAATCAGCCCCAGCATTTT CASNLIRDRGSNQPQHF
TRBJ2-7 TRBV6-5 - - TGTGCCAGCACCGCACATTCAGGCTACGAGCAGTACTTC CASTAHSGYEQYF
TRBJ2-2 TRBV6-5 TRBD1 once TGTGCCAGCAGCTGGGACAGCAACACCGGGGAGCTGTTTTTT CASSWDSNTGELFF
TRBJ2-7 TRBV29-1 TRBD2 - TGCAGCGTTGGTACTAGCGGTACCTACGAGCAGTACTTC CSVGTSGTYEQYF
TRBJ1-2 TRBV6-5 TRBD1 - TGTGCCAGCAGTCCGCCACCCCGGGACAGCACCTATGGCTACACCTTC CASSPPPRDSTYGYTF
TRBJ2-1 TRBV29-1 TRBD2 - TGCAGCGTTGAAGAAGCGGGAGCATTCAATGAGCAGTTCTTC CSVEEAGAFNEQFF
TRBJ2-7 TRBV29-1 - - TGCAGCGTAGCCCCGCAGACCGCTACCTACGAGCAGTACTTC CSVAPQTATYEQYF
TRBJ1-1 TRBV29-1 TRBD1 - TGCAGCATTAGACAGGGAAGTGCCACTGAAGCTTTCTTT CSIRQGSATEAFF
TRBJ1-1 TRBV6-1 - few TGTGCCAGCAGTGAATCAACAGGGTTTGAAGCTTTCTTT CASSESTGFEAFF
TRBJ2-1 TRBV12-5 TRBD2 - TGTGCTAGTGGTTTGGCTCCGGGTAGCGGGAGGCGGGGACACAACAATGAGCAGTTCTTC CASGLAPGSGRRGHNNEQFF